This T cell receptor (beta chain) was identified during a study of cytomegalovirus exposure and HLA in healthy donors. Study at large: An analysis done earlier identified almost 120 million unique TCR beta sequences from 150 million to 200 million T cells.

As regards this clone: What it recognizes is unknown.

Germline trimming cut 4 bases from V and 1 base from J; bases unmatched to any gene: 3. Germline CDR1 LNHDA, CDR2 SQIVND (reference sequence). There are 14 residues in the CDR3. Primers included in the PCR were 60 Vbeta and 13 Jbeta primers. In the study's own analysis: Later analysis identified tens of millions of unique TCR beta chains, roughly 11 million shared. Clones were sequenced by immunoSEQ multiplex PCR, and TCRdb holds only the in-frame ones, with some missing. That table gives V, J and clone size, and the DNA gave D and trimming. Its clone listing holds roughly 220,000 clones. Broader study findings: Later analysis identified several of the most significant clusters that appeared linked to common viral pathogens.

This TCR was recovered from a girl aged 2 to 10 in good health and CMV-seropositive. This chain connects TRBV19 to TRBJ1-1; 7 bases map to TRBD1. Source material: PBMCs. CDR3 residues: CASSRGQENTEAFF. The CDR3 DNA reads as TGTGCCAGTAGTAGAGGACAGGAGAACACTGAAGCTTTCTTT.